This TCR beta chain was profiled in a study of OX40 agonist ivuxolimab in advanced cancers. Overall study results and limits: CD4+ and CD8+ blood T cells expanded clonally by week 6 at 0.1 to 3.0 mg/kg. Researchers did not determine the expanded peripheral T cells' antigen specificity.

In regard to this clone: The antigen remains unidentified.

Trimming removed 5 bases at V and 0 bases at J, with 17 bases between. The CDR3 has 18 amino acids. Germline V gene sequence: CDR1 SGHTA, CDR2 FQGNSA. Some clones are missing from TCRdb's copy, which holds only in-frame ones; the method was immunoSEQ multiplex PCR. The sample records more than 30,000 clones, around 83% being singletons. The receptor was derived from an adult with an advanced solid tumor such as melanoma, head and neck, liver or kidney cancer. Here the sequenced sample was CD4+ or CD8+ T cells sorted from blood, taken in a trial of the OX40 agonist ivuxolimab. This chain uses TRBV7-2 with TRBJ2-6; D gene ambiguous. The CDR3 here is CASSTLGLISSGANVLTF. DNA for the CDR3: TGTGCCAGCAGCACCTTGGGCCTTATAAGCTCTGGGGCCAACGTCCTGACTTTC.